One and the same sample provided the 19 T cell receptor beta chains below, sequenced in a study of tumor-infiltrating lymphocytes in primary liver carcinoma. The source material, roughly 18-33 mg of unsorted bulk tissue, was used to co-extract RNA and DNA. With around 490 ng total RNA as template and a constant-region primer, TCR beta cDNA was made. Three nested multiplex PCR rounds of slightly modified ARM-PCR generated TCR beta libraries. Researchers ran the first two PCR rounds for around 10 cycles each with TRBV1-TRBV30 forward primers and a C-beta reverse primer. MiXCR, run by TCRdb on the multiplex PCR reads, gives a single entry per CDR3 protein. There are approximately 30,000 distinct CDR3 sequences in the sample; about 71% occur only once, and roughly 29% lies in the top ten. Sequencing used liver tumor tissue from sampling region 3. Subset described: tumor region T3, left-lateral pole. The receptors come from a woman aged 30 to 39 with primary liver carcinoma and hepatitis B virus infection.

As regards this clonotype: Sequence at one end of the junction differs from germline and may be a read error. The chain is built from TRBV29-1 and TRBJ2-1, with TRBD1 as a possible D gene (5 bases). The CDR3 has 12 amino acids. The germline gives CDR1 SQVTM, CDR2 ANQGSEA. CDR3 region: CIVLRGYKEQFF. DNA of the CDR3: TGTATCGTCCTAAGGGGCTACAAAGAGCAGTTCTTT.

CDR3 coding DNA: TGTGCCAGCAGCGCGACTAGTCGAGGCCAATACAATGAGCAGTTCTTC. Its translation: CASSATSRGQYNEQFF. V usage is TRBV11-3 and J usage is TRBJ2-1, with D tentatively TRBD2 (6 bases). Trimming cost V 5 bases and J 4 bases, with 18 bases left between them. Germline V lookup: CDR1 SGHNT, CDR2 YENEEA. The CDR3 runs 16 residues.

This clonotype was observed a single time. A much larger clone lies a single base off, so this may be a read error. The chain's CDR3 is CASLGTSKSNEQFF. The CDR3 DNA follows: TGTGCCAGCTTAGGGACTAGCAAGAGCAATGAGCAGTTCTTC. This sequence joins TRBV2 and TRBJ2-1; 9 nucleotides line up with TRBD2. Germline V gene lookup returns CDR1 SNHLY and CDR2 FYNNEI. CDR3 length equals 14 residues. Trimming at V came to 8 bases and at J to 6 bases, leaving 8 bases not matched to a gene.

As concerns this clonotype: One end of the junction does not line up with germline, which may come from a read error. This chain uses TRBV11-3 with TRBJ2-1; D unresolved. The germline gives CDR1 SGHNT, CDR2 YENEEA. The CDR3 contains 14 residues. The CDR3 coding sequence is TGTGCCAGCAACTTAGGCTGGAGCTCTAATGAGCAGTTCTTC. It yields the protein CASNLGWSSNEQFF.

This clonotype came up many times. The chain carries TRBV18 and TRBJ2-2; 8 bases line up with TRBD2. The trim removed 0 bases at V and 3 bases at J, leaving 6 bases unmatched. The germline V gene has CDR1 KGHSH and CDR2 LQKENI. The CDR3 runs 17 residues. This CDR3 reads CASSPPKREWDTGELFF. Written as DNA, the CDR3 is TGTGCCAGCTCACCACCGAAGCGGGAGTGGGACACCGGGGAGCTGTTTTTT.

As regards this clonotype: This may be a read error: a much more frequent sequence differs by one nucleotide. The chain employs TRBV5-4 and TRBJ2-1, with 10 bases that match TRBD2. The CDR3 covers 15 residues. Germline assignment: CDR1 SGHNT and CDR2 YYREEE (reference sequence). J lost 8 bases, V lost 10 bases, and 15 bases had no gene match. This CDR3 reads CAGNPQAGGIDEQFF. CDR3 sequence (DNA): TGTGCCGGCAACCCGCAAGCGGGAGGGATCGATGAGCAGTTCTTC. The variable domain in full, with the rest retrieved from reference TRBV5-4 and TRBJ2-1, is ETGVTQSPTHLIKTRGQQVTLRCSSQSGHNTVSWYQQALGQGPQFIFQYYREEENGRGNFPPRFSGLQFPNYSSELNVNALELDDSALYLCAGNPQAGGIDEQFFGPGTRLTVL.

As concerns this clonotype: Germline is not matched at one junction end, which may reflect a read error. The chain recombines TRBV4-3 with TRBJ1-2; D gene uncertain. The germline gives CDR1 LGHNA, CDR2 YSLEER. CDR3 length equals 14 residues. The CDR3 loop reads CASSAGMEIYGCTF. Written as DNA, the CDR3 is TGCGCCAGCAGCGCTGGGATGGAGATTTATGGCTGCACCTTC.

In regard to this clonotype: Possible read error: a much larger clone is one base away. The rearrangement uses TRBV29-1 and TRBJ2-7; 11 bases align to TRBD2. CDR3 length equals 15 residues. Germline V gene lookup returns CDR1 SQVTM and CDR2 ANQGSEA. The CDR3 coding sequence is TGCAGCGTTGCTGCCTTGGGACTAGCGGCCTACGAGCATTACTTC. It specifies CSVAALGLAAYEHYF.

In regard to this clonotype: Mismatch with germline at one junction end may stem from a read error. This chain joins TRBV7-8 and TRBJ2-7; the D call may be TRBD1 or TRBD2 (5 bases each). CDR1 is SGHVS, CDR2 FQNEAQ, per germline. The CDR3 is 15 residues long. The DNA of the CDR3 is TGTGACAGCAGTTACCGGGACCCAGGACGCTACGAGCGGTACTTC. This translates into CDSSYRDPGRYERYF.

On this clonotype: The junction does not match germline at one end; this may be a read error. The chain combines TRBV30 with TRBJ2-1; no clear D. Germline V gene sequence: CDR1 GTSNPN, CDR2 SVGIG (reference sequence). CDR3 length: 12 residues. CDR3 loop: CAGNDFYNEQSF. DNA for the CDR3: TGTGCCGGGAACGACTTCTACAATGAGCAGTCCTTC.

Note on this clonotype: At one boundary the junction diverges from the germline segment, which might be a read error. The rearrangement joins TRBV10-2 to TRBJ1-1, with a possible D match to TRBD1 (6 bases). From germline, CDR1 is WSHSY and CDR2 SAAADI. CDR3 length equals 15 residues. This CDR3 reads CASSESRGLATEPLF. As DNA, the CDR3 is TGCGCCAGCAGTGAGTCGAGGGGGTTGGCCACTGAACCTCTCTTT.

This rearrangement joins TRBV5-5 to TRBJ2-4; TRBD1 or TRBD2 may be the D gene (5 bases each). CDR1 SGHKS and CDR2 YYEKEE come from the germline V gene (reference sequence). V was clipped by 2 bases and J by 8 bases, with 23 bases between them. The CDR3 sequence is 17 residues long. The CDR3 loop is CASSLAEMREGSDIQYF. CDR3 sequence (DNA): TGTGCCAGCAGCTTAGCAGAAATGAGAGAGGGGTCGGACATTCAGTACTTC. The variable domain in full, with the rest retrieved from reference TRBV5-5 and TRBJ2-4, is DAGVTQSPTHLIKTRGQQVTLRCSPISGHKSVSWYQQVLGQGPQFIFQYYEKEERGRGNFPDRFSARQFPNYSSELNVNALLLGDSALYLCASSLAEMREGSDIQYFGAGTRLSVL.

The chain joins TRBV6-2 or TRBV6-3 to TRBJ1-3; D gene uncertain. Germline CDR1 and CDR2: MNHEY and SVGEGT. The CDR3 is 15 amino acids. Trimming cost V 2 bases and J 4 bases, with 12 bases left between them. The CDR3 sequence: CASSYPIGIGNTIYF. The CDR3 nucleotides read TGTGCCAGCAGTTACCCGATCGGGATCGGAAACACCATATATTTT.

CDR3 residues: CASSQAVTETHISYEQYF. The DNA of the CDR3 is TGCGCCAGCAGCCAAGCTGTGACGGAGACTCACATTAGCTACGAGCAGTACTTC. The chain uses TRBV4-3 and TRBJ2-7, with unresolved D. V was shortened by 1 base and J by 3 bases, with 22 bases between the two germline ends. CDR1 LGHNA and CDR2 YSLEER come from the germline V gene. The CDR3 runs to 18 residues.

In regard to this clonotype: At one end, the junction sequence differs from germline, possibly due to a read error. This sequence joins TRBV5-6 and TRBJ1-1, with a weak D call TRBD1 (5 bases). This CDR3 has 15 amino acids. Germline-derived CDR1 and CDR2 are SGHDT and YYEEEE. The CDR3 nucleotides are TGTGCCAACAGCTCGGTGGGGGAGGTGAGCACTGAAGCTTTCTTT. Translated: CANSSVGEVSTEAFF.

This clonotype came up many times. The rearrangement links TRBV11-2 to TRBJ2-7, with D perhaps TRBD1 (6 bases). V was shortened by 0 bases and J by 4 bases, with 13 bases between the two germline ends. The germline CDR1 and CDR2 sequences are SGHAT and FQNNGV. The CDR3 spans 15 residues. CDR3 nucleotides: TGTGCCAGCAGCTTAGATCTTACAGGGCCATACGAGCAGTACTTC. Its protein is CASSLDLTGPYEQYF.

In the case of this clonotype: This is likely a read error, given that the CDR3 carries no conserved phenylalanine or tryptophan at its end. The limits of the CDR3 on the DNA are not certain, so only TCRdb's listed CDR3 is given. The V call is TRBV11-2, the J call TRBJ2-5. Germline CDR1 is SGHAT and CDR2 is FQNNGV. From its first to its last residue, the CDR3 has 11 amino acids. The CDR3 region is CASSQSETQCL.

A note on this clonotype: A single base separates this from a much larger clone, so it may be a read error. The chain joins TRBV6-1 to TRBJ2-7, with D possibly being TRBD1 (6 bases). Germline CDR1 is MNHNS and CDR2 is SASEGT. The ends were cut back, 3 bases at V and 5 bases at J, with 17 bases in the middle. The CDR3 totals 15 residues. The CDR3 coding sequence is TGTGCCAGCAGTGATACCGGAACAGGGAAGCACGAGCAGTACTTC. This translates into CASSDTGTGKHEQYF.

On this clonotype itself: As the CDR3 is not closed by the conserved phenylalanine or tryptophan, this likely results from a read error. J is TRBJ1-2 and V is TRBV28; perhaps TRBD1 as D (5 bases). The CDR3 loop spans 15 amino acids. V was clipped by 7 bases and J by 0 bases, with 15 bases between them. From germline, CDR1 is MDHEN and CDR2 SYDVKM. CDR3 loop: CASIQGRGANYGYTY. The CDR3 nucleotides are TGTGCCAGCATACAAGGACGGGGGGCTAACTATGGCTACACCTAC.